These T cell receptor beta chains were read from a single sample in a study of blood T cell repertoires in COVID-19. The assay was immunoSEQ multiplex PCR, and TCRdb's table has in-frame clones only and misses some. The sample contains under 250,000 clones, about four fifths of which appear only once. Sequenced input: PBMCs or T cells enriched from blood (not recorded which). The receptor set was obtained from a woman aged 40-49 years with acute COVID-19. CDR3s include the opening cysteine and the closing phenylalanine or tryptophan. D genes are given only for firm matches. Clone size is given for some rows only: seen once, a few or many times, or a class if the clone is expanded.

>TRBJ2-7|TRBV3-1/TRBV3-2|NA|NA|12
CASSSLFHEQYF
TGTGCCAGCAGCTCCTTATTCCACGAGCAGTACTTC
>TRBJ1-2|TRBV5-6|NA|NA|13
CASSSLTSGGYTF
TGTGCCAGCAGTTCCCTGACGTCAGGCGGGTACACCTTC
>TRBJ1-2|TRBV11-2|NA|NA|14
CASSLDRGGAGYTF
TGTGCCAGCAGCTTAGATCGGGGGGGCGCCGGCTACACCTTC
>TRBJ1-5|TRBV30|NA|TRBD1|13
CASRQGINQPQHF
TGTGCCTCAAGACAGGGAATTAATCAGCCCCAGCATTTT
>TRBJ2-1|TRBV9|few|TRBD2|16
CASSLSGGAKYNEQFF
TGTGCCAGCAGCCTCAGCGGGGGGGCCAAATACAATGAGCAGTTCTTC
>TRBJ1-4|TRBV2|NA|TRBD1|15
CASSDLQGANEKLFF
TGTGCCAGCAGCGATCTACAGGGGGCTAATGAAAAACTGTTTTTT
>TRBJ2-1|TRBV11-3|NA|TRBD1|14
CASSYRGRDNEQFF
TGTGCCAGCAGCTACAGGGGCCGAGACAATGAGCAGTTCTTC
>TRBJ1-1|TRBV6-5|NA|NA|12
CASSKTHTEAFF
TGTGCCAGCAGTAAAACACACACTGAAGCTTTCTTT
>TRBJ2-4|TRBV5-1|NA|TRBD1|16
CASSLGQGLAKNIQYF
TGCGCCAGCAGCCTGGGACAGGGGCTAGCCAAAAACATTCAGTACTTC
>TRBJ1-2|TRBV7-9|NA|NA|15
CASSPESGRNYGYTF
TGTGCCAGCAGCCCCGAATCAGGCCGTAACTATGGCTACACCTTC
>TRBJ1-2|TRBV7-3|few|NA|13
CASSPQKNYGYTF
TGTGCCAGCAGCCCGCAGAAAAACTATGGCTACACCTTC
>TRBJ2-5|TRBV27|NA|NA|15
CASSFRGGGGETQYF
TGTGCCAGCAGTTTTCGAGGAGGGGGCGGAGAGACCCAGTACTTC
>TRBJ1-1|TRBV19|NA|NA|13
CASSISGGRKAFF
TGTGCCAGTAGTATAAGCGGGGGGCGGAAAGCTTTCTTT
>TRBJ1-2|TRBV2|NA|NA|12
CASRRELAYCAF
TGTGCCAGCAGGAGGGAGTTGGCGTATTGTGCCTTC
>TRBJ2-2|TRBV2|NA|NA|13
CASGDRNTGELFF
TGTGCCAGTGGAGACAGGAACACCGGGGAGCTGTTTTTT